This T cell receptor (beta chain) was sequenced for a study of technical replicates of blood from a handful of donors (dated by TCRdb to about 2017). CDR1 and CDR2, per the germline V gene, are LGHNA and YSLEER. Relative to germline, V is 0 bases shorter and J is 4 bases shorter, with 21 bases between their ends. The CDR3 holds 18 amino acids from the cysteine to the phenylalanine. The only DNA kept is the CDR3, 54 bases in frame from the first base. The protocol used for the library was the immunoSEQ multiplex PCR assay. What TCRdb holds here is the immuneACCESS table cut down to in-frame rearrangements. Part of the clones is not present; checked against another copy, under half of the missing clones reflect an unresolved V gene, and the others are unexplained. For this sample the table gives roughly 68,000 clones, of which 80% to 95% were detected only once. Of the sample, around 4.5% falls within the top ten clones.

Concerning this clone: Its antigen is currently not known. Per-nucleotide qualities are absent, and no much larger clonotype sits a single base away.

The sequence derives from a human donor in good health. Some clones in this sample may be carry-over from other donors' samples. The source material was PBMCs. The chain couples TRBV4-3 to TRBJ1-1, with TRBD1 tentatively as D gene (5 bases match). The CDR3 region reads CASSQDRGVGGSGTEAFF. The sequenced DNA: TGCGCCAGCAGCCAAGACAGAGGGGTGGGGGGGAGCGGCACTGAAGCTTTCTTT.